Below are 20 T cell receptor beta chains sequenced from a single sample in a study of T cell changes during pregnancy in multiple sclerosis. The table came from immunoSEQ multiplex PCR; TCRdb's copy has only in-frame clones and leaves some out. The sample contains 69,000 or so clones, approximately 91% of which appear only once. Specimen: peripheral blood, collected in the third trimester of pregnancy. Receptors originate from a female donor with multiple sclerosis, enrolled in a pregnancy study.

The chain combines TRBV7-9 with TRBJ1-1; D is possibly TRBD1 (6 bases). Germline V gives CDR1 SEHNR, CDR2 FQNEAQ (reference sequence). V lost 6 bases and J lost 6, with 14 bases in between. The CDR3 contains 13 residues. CDR3 coding DNA: TGTGCCAGCAGATATCAGGGGCTTGCTGAAGCTTTCTTT. This sequence encodes CASRYQGLAEAFF. Full variable domain (rest looked up from reference TRBV7-9 and TRBJ1-1): DTGVSQNPRHKITKRGQNVTFRCDPISEHNRLYWYRQTLGQGPEFLTYFQNEAQLEKSRLLSDRFSAERPKGSFSTLEIQRTEQGDSAMYLCASRYQGLAEAFFGQGTRLTVV.

CDR3 region: CASSLYYRGQNEKLFF. The CDR3 nucleotides are TGTGCCAGCAGTTTGTATTACAGGGGCCAGAATGAAAAACTGTTTTTT. The V call is TRBV6-5, the J call TRBJ1-4; TRBD1 matches at 7 bases. CDR3 length: 16 amino acids. Trimming at V came to 4 bases and at J to 5 bases, leaving 10 bases not matched to a gene. The germline V gene has CDR1 MNHEY and CDR2 SVGAGI.

This rearrangement joins TRBV5-6 to TRBJ2-1; TRBD1 aligns across 7 bases. The CDR3 sequence is 17 residues long. Per germline, CDR1 SGHDT and CDR2 YYEEEE. V lost 4 bases to trimming and J lost 8 bases; unmatched junction nucleotides: 18. The CDR3 DNA reads as TGTGCCAGCAGCCCCCCCCGCGACAGGGCTCATGGGCATGAGCAGTTCTTC. It codes for CASSPPRDRAHGHEQFF.

The rearrangement links TRBV4-2 to TRBJ2-2; 7 bases map to TRBD2. V lost 8 bases and J lost 4; bases outside the gene matches: 13. The germline V gene encodes CDR1 LGHNA and CDR2 YNFKEQ. CDR3 length: 16 residues. The CDR3 loop reads CASWGRASKGTGELFF. DNA of the CDR3: TGTGCCAGCTGGGGGAGGGCTAGTAAGGGCACCGGGGAGCTGTTTTTT.

The gene calls are TRBV7-8 and TRBJ2-5, with D maybe TRBD1 (7 bases). The CDR3 is made up of 14 amino acids. V gave up 2 bases and J gave up 4 bases, with 11 bases separating them. CDR1 and CDR2 (germline): SGHVS, FQNEAQ. The CDR3 coding sequence is TGTGCCAGCAGCTTAACCCAGGGGGGAGAGACCCAGTACTTC. As protein: CASSLTQGGETQYF.

This sequence joins TRBV6-1 and TRBJ2-3; the D is unclear. Trimming removed 2 bases at V and 2 bases at J, with 14 bases between. The CDR3 runs to 16 residues. CDR1 and CDR2 from the germline V gene are MNHNS and SASEGT. The CDR3 region is CASSEWWAVPTDTQYF. The CDR3 nucleotides read TGTGCCAGCAGTGAATGGTGGGCAGTCCCCACAGATACGCAGTATTTT.

V is TRBV2 and J is TRBJ1-1, with D possibly TRBD1 on 5 matching bases. Per germline, CDR1 SNHLY and CDR2 FYNNEI. Trimming took off 3 bases at V and 1 base at J, with 18 bases between the two ends. The CDR3 loop spans 17 amino acids. The CDR3 here is CASSDEGRRGGNTEAFF. In nucleotides, the CDR3 is TGTGCCAGCAGTGATGAGGGCAGGAGGGGCGGGAACACTGAAGCTTTCTTT.

The rearrangement uses TRBV11-2 and TRBJ2-1; D is perhaps TRBD2 (5 bases). V was trimmed by 0 bases and J by 1 base, leaving 22 bases between them. Per the germline V gene, CDR1 is SGHAT and CDR2 is FQNNGV. The CDR3 consists of 20 residues. The CDR3 sequence: CASSLEGPGVLKPSYNEQFF. CDR3 sequence (DNA): TGTGCCAGCAGCTTAGAGGGCCCCGGGGTCTTGAAACCTTCCTACAATGAGCAGTTCTTC.

The chain recombines TRBV5-1 with TRBJ1-1, with D possibly matching TRBD1 (6 bases). This CDR3 contains 17 residues. The V and J ends lost 2 bases and 1 base respectively, with 18 bases between them. CDR1 and CDR2 from the germline V gene are SGHRS and YFSETQ. The CDR3 spells CASSLRQVLMGNTEAFF. DNA of the CDR3: TGCGCCAGCAGCTTAAGACAGGTCTTAATGGGGAACACTGAAGCTTTCTTT.

This clone was counted only a few times. The chain recombines TRBV19 with TRBJ1-6; D remains unclear. V was cut by 10 bases and J by 7 bases, with 14 bases left in between. Germline CDR1 LNHDA, CDR2 SQIVND (reference sequence). There are 13 residues in the CDR3. As DNA, the CDR3 is TGTGCCACCAAAGCGGATGGAAATTCACCCCTCCACTTT. Translating it yields CATKADGNSPLHF.

This chain links TRBV27 with TRBJ1-1; 8 nucleotides line up with TRBD1. The J segment lost 4 bases and the V segment lost 5 bases, leaving 6 bases of the junction unmatched. The V gene's germline CDR1 is MNHEY and CDR2 SMNVEV (reference sequence). This CDR3 spans 14 amino acids. The DNA for the CDR3 is TGTGCCAGCAGTCCCCGACAGGGGCTCACTGAAGCTTTCTTT. The encoded protein is CASSPRQGLTEAFF.

This chain connects TRBV19 to TRBJ1-1; 9 positions agree with TRBD1. V lost 4 bases to trimming and J lost 0 bases; unmatched junction nucleotides: 3. Germline values: CDR1 LNHDA, CDR2 SQIVND (reference sequence). The CDR3 totals 15 residues. DNA of the CDR3: TGTGCCAGTAGTACTCGGACAGGGGTGAACACTGAAGCTTTCTTT. It translates to CASSTRTGVNTEAFF.

The chain uses TRBV27 and TRBJ1-2, with TRBD1 matching 7 bases. CDR3 size: 12 residues. J was trimmed by 8 bases and V by 9 bases; bases with no gene match: 9. Germline V gives CDR1 MNHEY, CDR2 SMNVEV (reference sequence). DNA of the CDR3: TGTGCCAGTCGTACAGGGGCTCGAGGCTACACCTTC. Translation gives CASRTGARGYTF.

V is TRBV7-9 and J is TRBJ1-6; 8 bases fit TRBD1. There are 15 residues in the CDR3. J was trimmed by 5 bases and V by 3 bases; bases with no gene match: 3. Germline V gives CDR1 SEHNR, CDR2 FQNEAQ (reference sequence). The CDR3 region has the DNA TGTGCCAGCAGCTTTATGGGACAGGATAATTCACCCCTCCACTTT. Protein: CASSFMGQDNSPLHF.

The V and J genes are TRBV5-4 and TRBJ1-1; D is undetermined. Trimming removed 0 bases at V and 0 bases at J, with 3 bases between. The CDR3 has 13 residues. From germline, CDR1 is SGHNT and CDR2 YYREEE (reference sequence). The CDR3 region is CASSLAVNTEAFF. CDR3 DNA: TGTGCCAGCAGCTTGGCCGTGAACACTGAAGCTTTCTTT.

This rearrangement joins TRBV6-6 to TRBJ1-5, with a weak D call TRBD1 (5 bases). The CDR3 spans 16 residues. Deletions cut 2 bases from V and 0 bases from J, with 11 bases between. The germline CDR1 and CDR2 sequences are MNHNY and SVGAGI (reference sequence). The CDR3 sequence is CASSYDSYYSNQPQHF. Written as DNA, the CDR3 is TGTGCCAGCAGTTACGACAGCTACTATAGCAATCAGCCCCAGCATTTT.

This chain joins TRBV15 and TRBJ2-3, with 9 bases matching TRBD2. CDR1 is LNHNV and CDR2 is YYDKDF in the germline V gene (reference sequence). The ends lost 1 base at V and 8 bases at J; junction bases unmatched: 7. The CDR3 runs to 15 residues. The CDR3 DNA sequence: TGTGCCACCAGCAGAGGTGGCGGGGGGGCCGTTACGCAGTATTTT. It is translated as CATSRGGGGAVTQYF.

The chain combines TRBV27 with TRBJ2-7, with 16 positions matching TRBD2. The CDR3 has 17 amino acids. The V segment lost 7 bases and the J segment 1 base; nucleotides outside the gene matches: 7. Germline V gene data show CDR1 as MNHEY and CDR2 as SMNVEV (reference sequence). CDR3 sequence: CASKPGLAGGSSYEQYF. The CDR3 DNA reads as TGTGCCAGCAAACCGGGACTAGCGGGGGGGAGTTCCTACGAGCAGTACTTC.

The chain joins TRBV4-1 to TRBJ1-1; D may be TRBD1 (5 bases). The CDR3 length is 14 residues. Germline assignment: CDR1 MGHRA and CDR2 YSYEKL. V lost 2 bases and J 3 bases, leaving 10 bases between the germline ends. The CDR3 reads CASSQRGRYTEAFF. As DNA, the CDR3 is TGCGCCAGCAGCCAAAGGGGTCGGTACACTGAAGCTTTCTTT.

The chain is built from TRBV28 and TRBJ1-5, with 7 bases matching TRBD1. Losses at the gene ends were 6 bases for V and 0 bases for J; bases not matched to a gene: 14. CDR1 MDHEN and CDR2 SYDVKM come from the germline V gene. This CDR3 contains 18 residues. In DNA, the CDR3 is TGTGCCAGCAGCCCGTTAGGGGGCCGGGATGATAGCAATCAGCCCCAGCATTTT. Amino acid sequence: CASSPLGGRDDSNQPQHF.